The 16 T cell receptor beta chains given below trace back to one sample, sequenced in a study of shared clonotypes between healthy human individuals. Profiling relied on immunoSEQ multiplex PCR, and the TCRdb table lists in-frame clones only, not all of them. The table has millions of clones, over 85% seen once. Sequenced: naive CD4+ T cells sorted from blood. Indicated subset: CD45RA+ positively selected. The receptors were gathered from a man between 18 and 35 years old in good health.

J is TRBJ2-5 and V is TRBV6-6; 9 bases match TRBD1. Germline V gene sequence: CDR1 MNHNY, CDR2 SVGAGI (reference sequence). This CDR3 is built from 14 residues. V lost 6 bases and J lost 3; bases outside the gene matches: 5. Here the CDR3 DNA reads TGTGCCAGCAGCCCAGGGGACAGGGAAGAGACCCAGTACTTC. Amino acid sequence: CASSPGDREETQYF.

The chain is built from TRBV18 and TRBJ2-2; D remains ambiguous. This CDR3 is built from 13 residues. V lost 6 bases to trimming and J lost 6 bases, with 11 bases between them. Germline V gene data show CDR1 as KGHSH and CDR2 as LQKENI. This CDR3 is CASSPSEAGELFF. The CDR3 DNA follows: TGTGCCAGCTCCCCATCGGAAGCCGGGGAGCTGTTTTTT.

CDR3 sequence reads: CASSVAGSWETQYF. In DNA form, the CDR3 reads TGTGCCAGCAGCGTAGCTGGGAGCTGGGAGACCCAGTACTTC. V usage is TRBV9 and J usage is TRBJ2-5, with D perhaps matching TRBD2 (5 bases). Germline-derived CDR1 and CDR2 are SGDLS and YYNGEE. There are 14 residues in the CDR3. With 0 bases removed from V and 5 bases from J, the gap between germline ends came to 11 bases. The full variable domain, rest sourced from reference TRBV9 and TRBJ2-5, is DSGVTQTPKHLITATGQRVTLRCSPRSGDLSVYWYQQSLDQGLQFLIQYYNGEERAKGNILERFSAQQFPDLHSELNLSSLELGDSALYFCASSVAGSWETQYFGPGTRLLVL.

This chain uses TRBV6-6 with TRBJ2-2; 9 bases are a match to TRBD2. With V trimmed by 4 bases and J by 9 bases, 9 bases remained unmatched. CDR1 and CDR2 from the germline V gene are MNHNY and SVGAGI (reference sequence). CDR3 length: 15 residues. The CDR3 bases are TGTGCCAGCAGTTCGACTAGCGGCCAGACCCGGGAGCTGTTTTTT. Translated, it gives CASSSTSGQTRELFF.

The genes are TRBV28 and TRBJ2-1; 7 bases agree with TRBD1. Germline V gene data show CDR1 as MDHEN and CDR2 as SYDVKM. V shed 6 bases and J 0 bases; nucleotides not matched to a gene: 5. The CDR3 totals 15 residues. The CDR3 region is CASSRRQGSYNEQFF. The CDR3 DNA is TGTGCCAGCAGCCGGCGACAGGGCTCCTACAATGAGCAGTTCTTC.

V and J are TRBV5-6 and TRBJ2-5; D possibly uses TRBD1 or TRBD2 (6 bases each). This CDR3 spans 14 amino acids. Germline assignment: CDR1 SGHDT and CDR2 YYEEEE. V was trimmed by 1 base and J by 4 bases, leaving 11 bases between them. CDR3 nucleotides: TGTGCCAGCAGCTTGTCAGGAGGGGGAGAGACCCAGTACTTC. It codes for CASSLSGGGETQYF.

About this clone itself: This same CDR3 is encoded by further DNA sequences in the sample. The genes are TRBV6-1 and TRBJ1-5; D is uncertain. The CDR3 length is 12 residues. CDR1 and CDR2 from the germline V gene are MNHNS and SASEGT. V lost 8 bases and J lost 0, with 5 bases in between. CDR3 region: CASGLSNQPQHF. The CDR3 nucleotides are TGTGCCAGCGGGCTTAGCAATCAGCCCCAGCATTTT.

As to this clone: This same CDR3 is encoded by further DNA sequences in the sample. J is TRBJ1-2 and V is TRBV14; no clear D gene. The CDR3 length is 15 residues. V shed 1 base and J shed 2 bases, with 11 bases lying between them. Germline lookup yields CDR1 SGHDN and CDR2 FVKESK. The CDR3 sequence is CASSQAGGLNYGYTF. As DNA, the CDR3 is TGTGCCAGCAGCCAAGCAGGCGGTCTAAACTATGGCTACACCTTC.

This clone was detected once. Written as DNA, the CDR3 is TGCGCCAGCAGCGATGAAACAACAGGGTTCACCTATAATTCACCCCTCCACTTT. It codes for CASSDETTGFTYNSPLHF. The V and J genes are TRBV5-1 and TRBJ1-6; the D gene is possibly TRBD1 (6 bases). The CDR3 has 18 amino acids. Trimming took 4 bases from V and 2 from J, leaving 19 bases between them. The germline V gene has CDR1 SGHRS and CDR2 YFSETQ.

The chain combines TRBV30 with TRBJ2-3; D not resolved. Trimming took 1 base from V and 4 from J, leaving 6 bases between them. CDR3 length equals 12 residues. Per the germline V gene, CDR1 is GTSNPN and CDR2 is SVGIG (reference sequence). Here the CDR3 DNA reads TGTGCCTGGAGTGCGTTGGCAGATACGCAGTATTTT. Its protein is CAWSALADTQYF.

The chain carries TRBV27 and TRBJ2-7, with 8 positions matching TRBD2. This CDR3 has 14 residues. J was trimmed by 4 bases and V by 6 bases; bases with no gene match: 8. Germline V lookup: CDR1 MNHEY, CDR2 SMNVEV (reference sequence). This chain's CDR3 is CASRLGLGSYEQYF. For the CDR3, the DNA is TGTGCCAGCAGACTGGGACTAGGCAGTTACGAGCAGTACTTC.

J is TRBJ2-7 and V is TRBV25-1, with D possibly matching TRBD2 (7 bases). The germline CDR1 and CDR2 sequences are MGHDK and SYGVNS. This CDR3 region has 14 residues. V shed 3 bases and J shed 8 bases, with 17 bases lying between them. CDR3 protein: CASSDRGALTKQYF. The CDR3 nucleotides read TGTGCCAGCAGTGATCGGGGGGCCCTAACCAAGCAGTACTTC.

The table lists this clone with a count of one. The CDR3 protein is CASSSRLADPTGELFF. The DNA for the CDR3 is TGTGCCAGCAGCTCCAGACTAGCCGATCCAACCGGGGAGCTGTTTTTT. This chain uses TRBV5-6 with TRBJ2-2; 7 bases are shared with TRBD2. Germline CDR1 SGHDT, CDR2 YYEEEE. This CDR3 spans 16 amino acids. V was pared by 3 bases and J by 5 bases, with 10 bases of the junction left unmatched.

The DNA of the CDR3 is TGTGCCAGCAGCAACAGGGAGACACCCCTCCACTTT. This encodes CASSNRETPLHF. The genes are TRBV5-3 and TRBJ1-6, with TRBD1 as a possible D gene (6 bases). TRBV5-3 is reported as an ORF; its role is uncertain. Trimming took 8 bases from V and 11 from J, leaving 14 bases between them. The CDR3 loop spans 12 amino acids.

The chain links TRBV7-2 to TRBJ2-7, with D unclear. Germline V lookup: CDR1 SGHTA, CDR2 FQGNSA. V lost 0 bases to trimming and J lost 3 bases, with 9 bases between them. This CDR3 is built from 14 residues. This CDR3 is CASSLAYTIYEQYF. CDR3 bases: TGTGCCAGCAGCTTAGCATACACGATCTACGAGCAGTACTTC.

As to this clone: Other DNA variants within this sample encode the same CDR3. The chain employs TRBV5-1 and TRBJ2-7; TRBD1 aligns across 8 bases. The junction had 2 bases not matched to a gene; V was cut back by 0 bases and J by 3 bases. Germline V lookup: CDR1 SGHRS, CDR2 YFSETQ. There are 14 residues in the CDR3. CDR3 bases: TGCGCCAGCAGCTTGGGGGGGACAGGCTACGAGCAGTACTTC. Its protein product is CASSLGGTGYEQYF.